These T cell receptor beta chains were read from a single sample in a study of T cells in Graves' hyperthyroidism and ophthalmopathy. TCRdb reanalysed the multiplex PCR reads using MiXCR and keeps one entry per CDR3 protein. Found here are around 300,000 distinct CDR3 sequences, around 20% of them singletons; the top ten hold under 45%. Sample: blood. These receptors originate from a man aged 50 to 59 with Graves' ophthalmopathy. The CDR3 runs from the conserved cysteine through the conserved F or W. A D gene is named only where the DNA matches it firmly. The size field is filled for only some rows; it gives once, few, many or a size class.

J	length	V	size	D	DNA	CDR3
TRBJ1-1	13	TRBV7-9	few	.	TGTGCCAGCAGCCCACAGGGTATTCCGGGGGCTTTCTTT	CASSPQGIPGAFF
TRBJ2-7	15	TRBV6-1	many	TRBD2	TGTGCCAGCAGCCCCGGACTAGCGAGACTCTACGAGCAGTACTTC	CASSPGLARLYEQYF
TRBJ1-1	13	TRBV19	.	.	TGTGCCAGTAGTCCATCCTTGAACACTGAAGCTTTCTTT	CASSPSLNTEAFF
TRBJ2-5	14	TRBV13	few	.	TGTGCCAGCAGACTGGGGGGAGGACAAGAGACCCAGTACTTC	CASRLGGGQETQYF
TRBJ2-1	15	TRBV11-2	few	.	TGTGCCAGCAGCTTAGGTGCGGTGAGGGTCGATGAGCAGTTCTTC	CASSLGAVRVDEQFF
TRBJ2-5	13	TRBV10-3	.	.	TGTGCCATCAGATCCCCAGGGGAGGAGACCCAGTACTTC	CAIRSPGEETQYF
TRBJ2-5	14	TRBV5-1	few	TRBD2	TGCGCCAGCAGCTTTGGGAGGGAGGGAGAGACCCAGTACTTC	CASSFGREGETQYF
TRBJ1-5	15	TRBV2	many	TRBD1	TGTGCCAGCAGTGAAGCTACCCGGACAGGTGATCCCCAGCATTTT	CASSEATRTGDPQHF
TRBJ1-1	14	TRBV7-9	many	.	TGTGCCAGCAGCTTAAGCGAGGGTCACACTGAAGCTTTCTTT	CASSLSEGHTEAFF
TRBJ1-6	15	TRBV30	.	.	TGTGCCTCTGGGGGAGGCAGCTCCTATAATTCACCCCTCCACTTT	CASGGGSSYNSPLHF
TRBJ1-5	13	TRBV2	many	.	TGTGCCAGCGGCGGAGGGGACAATCAGCCCCAGCATTTT	CASGGGDNQPQHF
TRBJ2-7	15	TRBV11-2	many	TRBD2	TGTGCCAGCAGCTCGACGGCAGCGGGAGGGTACGAGCAGTACTTC	CASSSTAAGGYEQYF
TRBJ1-6	16	TRBV7-2	many	.	TGTGCCAGCAGCCCCTCGAGGGGACCTACCAATTCACCCCTCCACTTT	CASSPSRGPTNSPLHF
TRBJ2-7	15	TRBV7-9	many	TRBD2	TGTGCCAGCAGCGGTAGCGGGAGGCCCTTGTACGAGCAGTACTTC	CASSGSGRPLYEQYF
TRBJ2-3	11	TRBV11-2	.	.	TGTGCCAGCAGCTCGGGGTACCTTCGGTATTTT	CASSSGYLRYF
TRBJ2-5	14	TRBV12-3/TRBV12-4	.	.	TGTGCCAGCAGTTTAGCTACAGGTCTAGAGACCCAGTACTTC	CASSLATGLETQYF
TRBJ1-5	13	TRBV29-1	few	TRBD1	TGCAGCGTTGGCGACAGGGGGAACGAGCCCCAGCATTTT	CSVGDRGNEPQHF
TRBJ2-3	14	TRBV5-5	.	.	TGCGCCAGCTTCAGGGAGTTCGGCACAGATACGCAGTATTTT	CASFREFGTDTQYF
TRBJ2-7	15	TRBV4-2	.	.	TGTGCCAGCAGCCAAGAAATAGCGAACCCCTACGAGCAGTACTTC	CASSQEIANPYEQYF
TRBJ2-5	16	TRBV2	many	TRBD1	TGTGCCAGCCTTCCTCCGGGACAGGGGGTTCAAGAGACCCAGTACTTC	CASLPPGQGVQETQYF
TRBJ1-1	14	TRBV13	.	.	TGTGCCAGCAGCTTATTTGGACAAAACACTGAAGCTTTCTTT	CASSLFGQNTEAFF
TRBJ1-5	17	TRBV7-3	.	.	TGTGCCAGCAGCTTATTCGGTTGGAAGAGGGACAATCAGCCCCAGCATTTT	CASSLFGWKRDNQPQHF
TRBJ2-3	16	TRBV20-1	many	TRBD2	TGCAGTGCTAGGCCGATAGCGGGAGCCCCCACAGATACGCAGTATTTT	CSARPIAGAPTDTQYF
TRBJ2-7	13	TRBV7-8	many	.	TGTGCCAGCAGCTTAGCCAGGGTTAGAGAGCAGTACTTC	CASSLARVREQYF
TRBJ2-5	13	TRBV19	few	.	TGTGCCAGTAGTATAGCTGTCGGAGAGACCCAGTACTTC	CASSIAVGETQYF
TRBJ2-1	16	TRBV6-9	.	TRBD2	TGTGCCAGCAGTTGGGGGGTAGCGGGAGGGGATAATGAGCAGTTCTTC	CASSWGVAGGDNEQFF
TRBJ2-5	12	TRBV19	.	.	TGTGCCAGTAGTATACTCGGTGAGACCCAGTACTTC	CASSILGETQYF
TRBJ1-1	15	TRBV3-1	few	.	TGTGCCAGCAGCCTTACCGGGACTGGGAACACTGAAGCTTTCTTT	CASSLTGTGNTEAFF
TRBJ1-1	14	TRBV28	few	TRBD1	TGTGCCAGCAGACGACAGGGGGCTTCCACTGAAGCTTTCTTT	CASRRQGASTEAFF
TRBJ2-3	15	TRBV2	many	TRBD2	TGTGCCAGCAGGTGGACTAGCGGGACCATAGATACGCAGTATTTT	CASRWTSGTIDTQYF
TRBJ1-1	15	TRBV7-2	.	.	TGTGCCAGCAGCTTAGCTATAGGGCGCGAGGCTGAAGCTTTCTTT	CASSLAIGREAEAFF
TRBJ1-6	14	TRBV7-2	.	.	TGTGCCAGCAGCCTAACTAGTGGTAATTCACCCCTCCACTTT	CASSLTSGNSPLHF
TRBJ2-7	16	TRBV7-2	many	TRBD2	TGTGCCAGCAGCTTAGGGCAACTAGCGGGTTCCTACGAGCAGTACTTC	CASSLGQLAGSYEQYF
TRBJ2-5	13	TRBV30	many	.	TGTGCCTGGAGTACGGGCGGGTCTGGGACCCAGTACTTC	CAWSTGGSGTQYF
TRBJ2-3	13	TRBV20-1	.	.	TGCAGTGCTAGGAGACGGTTCCCAGATACGCAGTATTTT	CSARRRFPDTQYF
TRBJ1-2	16	TRBV30	.	TRBD1	TGTGCCTGGAGTTCGGACAGGGGCGGGAGGGACTATGGCTACACCTTC	CAWSSDRGGRDYGYTF
TRBJ2-1	17	TRBV3-1	.	TRBD2	TGTGCCAGCAGCCAAGCCCTGACTAGCGGGAGGGTGGTTGAGCAGTTCTTC	CASSQALTSGRVVEQFF
TRBJ2-5	19	TRBV4-1	.	TRBD2	TGCGCCAGCAGACGCATTCCGGGACTAGCGGGAGGGATCGTAGAGACCCAGTACTTC	CASRRIPGLAGGIVETQYF
TRBJ2-3	14	TRBV20-1	.	TRBD1	TGCAGTGCGGACCGGGACAGGGACCCAGATACGCAGTATTTT	CSADRDRDPDTQYF
TRBJ1-2	14	TRBV20-1	many	.	TGCAGTGCTAGAGAGCTCGGGGATAACTATGGCTACACCTTC	CSARELGDNYGYTF
TRBJ2-1	21	TRBV19	.	TRBD2	TGTGCCAGTAGTATCTCGCCCCCGGGACTAGCGGGAGGACCCGCCTACAATGAGCAGTTCTTC	CASSISPPGLAGGPAYNEQFF
TRBJ1-1	13	TRBV28	many	TRBD1	TGTGCCAGCGTCGACAGGGGGGAGACTGAAGCTTTCTTT	CASVDRGETEAFF
TRBJ2-7	13	TRBV5-1	many	.	TGCGCCAGCAGCTTGGCCGTGGCCTACGAGCAGTACTTC	CASSLAVAYEQYF
TRBJ1-2	13	TRBV25-1	.	.	TGTGCCAGCAGCTTGGGGGAACTCTATGGCTACACCTTC	CASSLGELYGYTF
TRBJ1-1	14	TRBV3-1	many	.	TGTGCCAGCAGCCAAATCTCGGGGAACACTGAAGCTTTCTTT	CASSQISGNTEAFF
TRBJ2-3	14	TRBV6-1	many	TRBD2	TGTGCCAGCAGTATAGCGGGAGAACCAGATACGCAGTATTTT	CASSIAGEPDTQYF
TRBJ1-1	15	TRBV15	many	.	TGTGCCACCAGCAGAGAGAAGGGTCCAAACACTGAAGCTTTCTTT	CATSREKGPNTEAFF
TRBJ2-5	14	TRBV5-1	few	TRBD1	TGCGCCAGCAGCTTAGCGGGGACAGGGGGCTCCCAGTACTTC	CASSLAGTGGSQYF
TRBJ2-7	12	TRBV6-2/TRBV6-3	few	.	TGTGCCAGCAGTTACGGTGTCTACGAGCAGTACTTC	CASSYGVYEQYF
TRBJ2-4	16	TRBV7-9	.	.	TGTGCCAGCAGCCCACTCACAGCGGCTACCAAAAACATTCAGTACTTC	CASSPLTAATKNIQYF
TRBJ1-4	11	TRBV7-2	many	.	TGTGCCAGCAGCCGGGGGGAAAAACTGTTTTTT	CASSRGEKLFF
TRBJ2-7	14	TRBV20-1	many	TRBD1	TGCAGTGCTATAGACAGGGGGGTTGGCTACGAGCAGTACTTC	CSAIDRGVGYEQYF
TRBJ2-4	15	TRBV10-2	.	.	TGCGCCAGCAGTGTTGCAGGGCCGACGAAAAACATTCAGTACTTC	CASSVAGPTKNIQYF
TRBJ2-6	17	TRBV9	.	.	TGTGCCAGCACTCCCCAGCGATCCACCTCTGGGGCCAACGTCCTGACTTTC	CASTPQRSTSGANVLTF
TRBJ2-7	11	TRBV29-1	.	.	TGCAGCGTGGGGGACCCAGGCGGGCAGTACTTC	CSVGDPGGQYF
TRBJ2-1	16	TRBV9	.	TRBD2	TGTGCCAGCAGCGTCATAGCGGGAGGGAACTACAATGAGCAGTTCTTC	CASSVIAGGNYNEQFF
TRBJ2-1	16	TRBV11-2	many	TRBD2	TGTGCCAGCAGCGATGAACTAGCGGTCCCCTACAATGAGCAGTTCTTC	CASSDELAVPYNEQFF
TRBJ2-1	16	TRBV7-3	many	TRBD2	TGTGCCAGCAGCTTAATCGGGACTAGCTTCTACAATGAGCAGTTCTTC	CASSLIGTSFYNEQFF
TRBJ2-5	13	TRBV6-1	few	.	TGTGCCAGCAGTGGGGGACTGCAAGAGACCCAGTACTTC	CASSGGLQETQYF
TRBJ2-3	18	TRBV9	.	TRBD2	TGTGCCAGCAGCCCTTACAGGGGGGTAGCGGGAGGAACAGATACGCAGTATTTT	CASSPYRGVAGGTDTQYF